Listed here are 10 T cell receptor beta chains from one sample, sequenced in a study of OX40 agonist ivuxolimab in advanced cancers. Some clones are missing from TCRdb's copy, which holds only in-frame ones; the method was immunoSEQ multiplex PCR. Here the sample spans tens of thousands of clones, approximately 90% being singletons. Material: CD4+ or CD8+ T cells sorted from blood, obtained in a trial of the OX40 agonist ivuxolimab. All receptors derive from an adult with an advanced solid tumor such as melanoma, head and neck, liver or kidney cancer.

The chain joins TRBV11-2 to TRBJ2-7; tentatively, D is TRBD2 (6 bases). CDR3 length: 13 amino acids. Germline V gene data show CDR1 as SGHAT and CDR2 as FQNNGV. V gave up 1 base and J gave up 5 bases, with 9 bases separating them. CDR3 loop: CASSLATGDEQYF. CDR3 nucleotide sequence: TGTGCCAGCAGCTTAGCGACGGGAGACGAGCAGTACTTC.

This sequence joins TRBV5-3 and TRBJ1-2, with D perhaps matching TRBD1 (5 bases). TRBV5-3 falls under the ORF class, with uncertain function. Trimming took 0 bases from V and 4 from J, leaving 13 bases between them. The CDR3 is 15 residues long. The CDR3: CARSLGDSQAYGYTF. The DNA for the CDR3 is TGTGCCAGAAGCTTGGGAGACAGCCAAGCCTATGGCTACACCTTC.

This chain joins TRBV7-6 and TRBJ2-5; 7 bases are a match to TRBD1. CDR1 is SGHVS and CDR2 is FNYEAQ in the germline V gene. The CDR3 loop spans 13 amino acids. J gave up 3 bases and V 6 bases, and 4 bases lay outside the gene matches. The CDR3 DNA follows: TGTGCCAGCAGTCTAGGGACAGAAGAGACCCAGTACTTC. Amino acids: CASSLGTEETQYF.

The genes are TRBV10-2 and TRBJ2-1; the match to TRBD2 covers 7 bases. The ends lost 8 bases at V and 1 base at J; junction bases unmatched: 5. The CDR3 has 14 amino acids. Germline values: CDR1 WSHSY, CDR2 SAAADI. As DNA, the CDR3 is TGCGCCAGCGGGGCGGGAGTTTCCTACAATGAGCAGTTCTTC. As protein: CASGAGVSYNEQFF.

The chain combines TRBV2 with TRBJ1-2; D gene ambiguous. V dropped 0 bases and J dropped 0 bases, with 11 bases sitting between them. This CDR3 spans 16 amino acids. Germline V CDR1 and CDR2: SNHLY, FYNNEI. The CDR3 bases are TGTGCCAGCAGTGAAGCGCCGGCCTTCTCTAACTATGGCTACACCTTC. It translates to CASSEAPAFSNYGYTF.

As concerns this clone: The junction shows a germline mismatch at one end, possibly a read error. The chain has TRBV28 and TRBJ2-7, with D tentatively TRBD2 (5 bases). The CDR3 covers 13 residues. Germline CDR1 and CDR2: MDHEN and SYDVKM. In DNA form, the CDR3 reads TGTGCCAGCAGTAATACTCGGACTCCTCGTGTCAGCTTC. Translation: CASSNTRTPRVSF.

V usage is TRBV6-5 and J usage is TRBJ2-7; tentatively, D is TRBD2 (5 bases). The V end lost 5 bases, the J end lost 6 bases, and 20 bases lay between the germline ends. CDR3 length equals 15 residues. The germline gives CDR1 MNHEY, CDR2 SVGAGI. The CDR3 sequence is CASSQTLMGSVEQYF. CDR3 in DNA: TGTGCCAGCAGTCAGACTCTAATGGGGAGTGTCGAGCAGTACTTC.

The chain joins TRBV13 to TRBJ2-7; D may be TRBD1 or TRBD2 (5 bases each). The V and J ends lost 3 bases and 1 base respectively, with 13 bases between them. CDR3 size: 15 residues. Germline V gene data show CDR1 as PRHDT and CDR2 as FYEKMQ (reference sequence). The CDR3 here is CASSLAGGGSYEQYF. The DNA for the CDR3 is TGTGCCAGCAGCTTGGCTGGTGGGGGTTCCTACGAGCAGTACTTC.

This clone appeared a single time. CDR3 coding DNA: TGTGCCAGCAGCTTAAGGCGTGGGGTGGGGACCCACGAGCAGTACTTC. Amino acids: CASSLRRGVGTHEQYF. The chain recombines TRBV7-8 with TRBJ2-7; TRBD1 or TRBD2 may be the D gene (5 bases each). Germline V lookup: CDR1 SGHVS, CDR2 FQNEAQ. The ends were cut back, 2 bases at V and 5 bases at J, with 19 bases in the middle. The length of the CDR3 is 16 residues.

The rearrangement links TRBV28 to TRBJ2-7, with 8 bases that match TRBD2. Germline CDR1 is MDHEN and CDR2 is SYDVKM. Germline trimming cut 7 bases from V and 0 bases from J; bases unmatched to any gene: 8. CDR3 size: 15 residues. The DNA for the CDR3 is TGTGCCAGCACAACATTAGCGGGGACCTCCTACGAGCAGTACTTC. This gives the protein CASTTLAGTSYEQYF.